The T cell receptor (beta chain) under discussion was sequenced for a study of naive and memory T cell subsets. Study-level points and caveats: A few larger clonotypes appeared in naive repertoires, especially CD8, possibly memory cells re-expressing CD45RA. There was no ground truth to check naive and memory subset results.

This CDR3 region has 14 residues. V was pared by 5 bases and J by 3 bases, with 10 bases between. Germline loops: CDR1 LNHNV, CDR2 YYDKDF (reference sequence). This clonotype was counted many times. Its antigen is not identified. Two oligonucleotides, mixed equimolar, formed the beta constant-region primer covering TRBC1 and TRBC2. Four rounds of PCR amplified the ligated cDNA using nested alpha and beta constant-region primers plus SP2. TCRdb fed the UMI-ligation and nested PCR reads into MiXCR, producing one record per CDR3 protein. The sample consists of more than 95,000 distinct CDR3 sequences, roughly 15% of them appearing once.

The V call is TRBV15, the J call TRBJ2-2, with D perhaps TRBD1 (5 bases). This sequence originates from a human donor in good health. The sequenced sample consisted of naive CD8+ T cells from blood. The CDR3 protein is CATSGRTYTGELFF. CDR3 DNA sequence: TGTGCCACCAGCGGACGGACATACACCGGGGAGCTGTTTTTT.